The rows below give T cell receptor beta chains drawn from one sample of a study of molecular identifiers for immune sequencing clone quantification. TCRdb used MiXCR to reprocess the PCR reads, holding one entry per CDR3 protein. The data contain over 90,000 distinct CDR3 sequences, 30% to 35% of them seen just once; the ten biggest clones take up roughly 9.3%. The sample taken for sequencing was naive CD8+ T cells from blood, with Jurkat cell RNA spiked in. Receptors were obtained from a human donor in good health. Some libraries in this study had Jurkat cell RNA spiked in. Each CDR3 is given without its conserved first and last residue.

TRBV6-2/TRBV6-3	TRBJ1-1	ASSSNRRPMNTEAF
TRBV7-9	TRBJ2-3	AGIRGSSNTQY
TRBV27	TRBJ2-5	ASNGPGAGETQY
TRBV4-2	TRBJ2-3	ASSQERGLRVTDTQY
TRBV19	TRBJ1-5	ASRIISQGAQPQH
TRBV4-3	TRBJ2-7	ASSAGIPYEQY
TRBV7-9	TRBJ2-7	ASSLGSREYEQY
TRBV29-1	TRBJ2-1	SGGQLNSYNEQF
TRBV25-1	TRBJ2-3	ASSAPRVDSSTDTQY
TRBV5-6	TRBJ1-5	ASSLSGNSNQPQH
TRBV9	TRBJ2-7	ASSVLQGTY
TRBV9	TRBJ2-2	ASSASTGELF
TRBV6-5	TRBJ2-3	ASSPPLGQY
TRBV5-3	TRBJ2-4	ARSRTSGRRNIQY
TRBV13	TRBJ2-5	ASSSPTQETQY
TRBV20-1	TRBJ2-7	SARDMTGSYERY
TRBV10-3	TRBJ1-4	AIRTGAKLF
TRBV7-8	TRBJ2-5	ASSLEAFLTQETQY
TRBV27	TRBJ2-1	ASSPLGMASGRSYNEQF
TRBV5-6	TRBJ2-7	ASSPGPSSYEQY
TRBV19	TRBJ2-5	ASSIIGGVQETQY
TRBV7-2	TRBJ2-7	ASGRGYEQY
TRBV10-3	TRBJ2-7	AISESGQGVAEQY
TRBV9	TRBJ1-2	ASSVRDGQAANYGYT
TRBV12-3/TRBV12-4	TRBJ2-3	ASSKLAAHADTQY
TRBV27	TRBJ2-5	ASSPILYQETQY
TRBV7-8	TRBJ1-2	ASSLGGTGVFNYGYT
TRBV9	TRBJ2-5	AGGRQAQETQY
TRBV25-1	TRBJ2-7	ASLAGGGEQY
TRBV13	TRBJ2-2	ASSGENTGELI
TRBV29-1	TRBJ1-1	SVRQGHAAF
TRBV12-3/TRBV12-4	TRBJ2-2	ASSFSVWELF
TRBV20-1	TRBJ2-1	SASDGLAAYNEQF
TRBV20-1	TRBJ2-3	SARDHAESTDTQY
TRBV4-2	TRBJ2-1	ASSQGTRVEQF
TRBV9	TRBJ2-3	ASSVVSLTDTQY
TRBV20-1	TRBJ2-1	SASGLDNEQF
TRBV7-2	TRBJ2-5	ASSSVRRQETQY
TRBV15	TRBJ2-7	ATSRDQLSGASYEQY
TRBV6-2/TRBV6-3	TRBJ2-3	ASSQLESTDTQY
TRBV18	TRBJ2-3	ASSPRERGGSTDTQY
TRBV6-2/TRBV6-3	TRBJ2-3	ASSKIAGPTDTQY
TRBV27	TRBJ2-3	ASSLGAGGPDTQY
TRBV6-6	TRBJ2-4	ASTQTAKEGKNIQY
TRBV5-3	TRBJ1-2	ASRFGRQGHYGYT
TRBV5-1	TRBJ2-7	ASSPGSDYEQY
TRBV24-1	TRBJ2-4	ATSQGALAKNIQY
TRBV4-2	TRBJ2-3	ASSPTLADTQY
TRBV29-1	TRBJ2-1	SVNFGYEQF
TRBV9	TRBJ1-1	ASSVVTEAF
TRBV6-5	TRBJ1-2	ASSPQGGSYGYP
TRBV7-9	TRBJ2-3	ASSARVFTNTDTQY
TRBV7-9	TRBJ1-4	ASSPTDRNEKLS
TRBV29-1	TRBJ2-2	SVQGGLEQNTGELF
TRBV5-5	TRBJ1-2	ASSLWAGTDFYGYT
TRBV10-3	TRBJ1-2	AISPEAGTAINYGYT